This T cell receptor (beta chain) emerged from a study of blood T cell repertoires in COVID-19. Looking at the study overall: Nucleic acid was either cDNA or gDNA, and it came from T cells, B-cell-depleted T cells, or PBMCs.

The data were produced by immunoSEQ multiplex PCR, yet TCRdb's version contains in-frame clones alone and is incomplete. Among more than 300,000 clones, about nine tenths were seen once, and the ten largest hold roughly 4%. Participant reports of clinical history set cohort assignment. Symptom resolution, clearance, or two negative PCRs marked the recovered donors of Cohort 3. This clone was detected many times. Sequencing was performed on PBMCs or T cells enriched from blood (not recorded which). The receptor was derived from a man between 25 and 39 years old who had recovered from COVID-19.

CDR3 nucleotides: TGCGCCAGCAGCCAAGTTACTCAGGGCACTGAAGCTTTCTTT. Amino acid sequence: CASSQVTQGTEAFF. The J gene is TRBJ1-1, the V gene TRBV4-1; possible D gene TRBD1, 5 bases. The CDR3 runs 14 residues. Trimming shortened V by 1 base and J by 4 bases, and 10 bases separated the two germline ends. Germline-derived CDR1 and CDR2 are MGHRA and YSYEKL.